Described below is a single T cell receptor (beta chain) sequence and its context. Its recognized antigen is unknown. Base-call qualities are not available, and no considerably larger clone is one nucleotide away. The data originate from a study of blood T cell repertoires in COVID-19 (dated by TCRdb to 2020 to 2022). Notes on the research overall: Samples from collaborators originated in the United States, Italy and Spain and spanned both the acute and convalescent phases of COVID-19. The prospective study material was composed of cDNA or gDNA derived from T cells, B-cell-depleted T cells, or PBMCs. The dataset comprised deeply sampled blood TCRbeta repertoires from subjects exposed to, actively infected with, or recovered from COVID-19. The repertoires were released in a freely available public database intended as a resource for research on the immune response to SARS-CoV-2. The samples were drawn from two sources: the first 160 participants of the ongoing ImmuneRACE study, and 1,254 subjects contributed by 6 global collaborators. The sample metadata nearly always contained a de-identified subject ID, COVID-19 status, age in years and sex. Where HLA class I and class II types were available, the types were taken from metadata supplied by the sample provider, not from assay-based typing.

The immunoSEQ Assay, a bias-controlled multiplex PCR, was used to amplify TCRbeta CDR3 regions from genomic DNA. Processing in the source paper ran as follows. Within the assay, amplification of reference gene primers was used to estimate how many nucleated cells each sample contained. To quantify the absolute abundance of each unique TCRbeta CDR3 rearrangement, sequence reads were collapsed and filtered. For each sample, productive Simpson clonality was calculated as the square root of Simpson's diversity index over productive rearrangements. This immuneACCESS table, as held by TCRdb, lists in-frame sequences with V and J called but not all clones. Of the missing ones, under half trace to an unresolved V gene in checked studies; the others have no known cause. Clone size and V and J calls were adopted from that table, with D and trimming inferred from the DNA. This sample gives about 50,000 clones in total; 90% to 95% of them show up just once. Around a tenth of the sample belongs to the ten largest clones.

The paper's findings and limits, for the study overall: The quantity of clinical and demographic metadata differed by source and by participant and was supplied without curation.

Each collaborating institution followed its own protocols to collect whole blood in K2EDTA tubes. For TCRbeta analysis, collaborators shipped samples in one of three forms: frozen whole blood, isolated PBMCs, or DNA extracted from either of those sample types. Trimming takes 6 bases from V and 5 bases from J, and the germline ends sit 18 bases apart. The CDR3 covers 15 residues, taking in both the cysteine and the phenylalanine. Here the CDR3 DNA is all that survives: 45 bases in frame from base 1. The germline V gene encodes CDR1 LNHDA and CDR2 SQIVND (reference sequence). The sample comprised peripheral blood. The chain joins TRBV19 to TRBJ2-3; a tentative D call is TRBD2 (6 bases match). The sequence derives from a woman older than 75 with acute or convalescent COVID-19. The nucleotides are TGTGCCAGTAGCCCCAAGAGGGGAGGTGGAGATACGCAGTATTTT. It is translated as CASSPKRGGGDTQYF. Full variable domain (CDR3 extended with the reference TRBV19 and TRBJ2-3 proteins): DGGITQSPKYLFRKEGQNVTLSCEQNLNHDAMYWYRQDPGQGLRLIYYSQIVNDFQKGDIAEGYSVSREKKESFPLTVTSAQKNPTAFYLCASSPKRGGGDTQYFGPGTRLTVL.